This entry is about one T cell receptor beta chain. The data stem from a study of blood T cell repertoires in COVID-19. Study at large: From the United States, Italy and Spain came samples of acute and convalescent COVID-19. Nucleic acid was either cDNA or gDNA, and it came from T cells, B-cell-depleted T cells, or PBMCs.

The V end was cut by 1 base, the J end by 5 bases, with 11 bases between. The CDR3 consists of 14 residues. Germline values: CDR1 LNHDA, CDR2 SQIVND (reference sequence). Original handling: Reference gene primer amplification gave estimated nucleated cell counts. The protocol was immunoSEQ multiplex PCR, while the TCRdb copy is restricted to in-frame clones and leaves out a portion. The D gene and trimming were derived from the DNA, and the V and J assignments and clone size from that table. The table records approximately 91,000 clones, approximately 77% of them present only once. This TCR was recovered from a woman aged 80 or over with acute or convalescent COVID-19. The chain is built from TRBV19 and TRBJ2-5; D is perhaps TRBD2 (6 bases). The sample taken for sequencing was peripheral blood. CDR3 bases: TGTGCCAGTAGTATAGCAGGAGGGTACGAGACCCAGTACTTC. Translated, it gives CASSIAGGYETQYF.